The next 18 T cell receptor beta chains were all read from a single sample in a study of blood T cell repertoires in COVID-19. Profiled with immunoSEQ multiplex PCR; TCRdb holds only in-frame clones, not every one. The top ten clones hold approximately 2.4% of a sample with roughly 250,000 clones, roughly 93% of them seen once. The sample comprised PBMCs or T cells enriched from blood (not recorded which). The receptors shown here come from a woman aged 40 to 50 with acute COVID-19.

This sequence joins TRBV27 and TRBJ1-5; D ambiguous. This CDR3 is 13 amino acids long. Deletions cut 5 bases from V and 8 bases from J, with 13 bases between. CDR1 and CDR2 from the germline V gene are MNHEY and SMNVEV (reference sequence). CDR3 DNA sequence: TGTGCCAGCAGTCCAGGCCTCGGGAAGCCCCAGCATTTT. Encoded protein: CASSPGLGKPQHF.

Here the CDR3 DNA reads TGTGCCAGCAGTCCAAGAGGGGGCTCTGGAAACACCATATATTTT. Its protein is CASSPRGGSGNTIYF. The chain combines TRBV28 with TRBJ1-3; a weak D match, TRBD1 (6 bases). The CDR3 is 15 amino acids. Germline V gene data show CDR1 as MDHEN and CDR2 as SYDVKM. V was pared by 5 bases and J by 0 bases, with 11 bases between.

The V gene is TRBV5-6, the J gene TRBJ2-3, with 8 bases matching TRBD2. In germline, CDR1 is SGHDT, CDR2 YYEEEE. V lost 2 bases and J lost 4; bases outside the gene matches: 3. CDR3 length: 14 residues. The CDR3 region has the DNA TGTGCCAGCAGCTTTCGGGGGGGCGCAGATACGCAGTATTTT. Its translation is CASSFRGGADTQYF.

The J gene is TRBJ1-5, the V gene TRBV19; D remains ambiguous. Germline CDR1 is LNHDA and CDR2 is SQIVND (reference sequence). Trimming removed 2 bases from V and 5 bases from J, with 10 bases in between. The length of the CDR3 is 14 residues. In DNA form, the CDR3 reads TGTGCCAGTAGTATACAAGTTTCGGATCAGCCCCAGCATTTT. It encodes CASSIQVSDQPQHF.

The chain links TRBV5-1 to TRBJ1-5, with D possibly TRBD1 on 6 matching bases. Germline-derived CDR1 and CDR2 are SGHRS and YFSETQ. This CDR3 contains 15 residues. V lost 4 bases, J lost 1 base, and 12 bases lay in between. This CDR3 is CASSESGESNQPQHF. The CDR3 coding sequence is TGCGCCAGCAGCGAATCAGGGGAAAGCAATCAGCCCCAGCATTTT.

The chain combines TRBV6-1 with TRBJ2-7, with 7 bases that match TRBD1. From germline, CDR1 is MNHNS and CDR2 SASEGT. CDR3 length equals 16 residues. J gave up 4 bases and V 7 bases, and 16 bases lay outside the gene matches. The CDR3 reads CASTEAWATQGYEQYF. The CDR3, as DNA: TGTGCCAGCACTGAGGCTTGGGCTACACAGGGGTACGAGCAGTACTTC.

The V gene is TRBV12-3 or TRBV12-4, the J gene TRBJ1-1; no reliable D call. This CDR3 spans 12 amino acids. Trimming stripped 2 bases from V and 3 bases from J, with 4 bases between. CDR3 bases: TGTGCCAGCAGTTTATCGTACACTGAAGCTTTCTTT. It encodes CASSLSYTEAFF.

The V call is TRBV27, the J call TRBJ2-5, with 14 bases lining up with TRBD2. Trimming at V came to 4 bases and at J to 4 bases, leaving 5 bases not matched to a gene. Germline V CDR1 and CDR2: MNHEY, SMNVEV (reference sequence). The CDR3 loop spans 16 amino acids. This CDR3 is CASSSTGLAGVETQYF. CDR3 bases: TGTGCCAGCAGTTCAACGGGACTAGCGGGAGTAGAGACCCAGTACTTC.

CDR3 nucleotide sequence: TGTGCCACCAGTGACAGAGCGGGAGGGCCCAATGAGCAGTTCTTC. Its protein is CATSDRAGGPNEQFF. V is TRBV24-1 and J is TRBJ2-1, with 10 bases identical to TRBD2. CDR1 is KGHDR, CDR2 SFDVKD, per germline. J was trimmed by 6 bases and V by 4 bases; bases with no gene match: 5. CDR3 length: 15 amino acids.

The chain carries TRBV27 and TRBJ1-2; D is perhaps TRBD1 (5 bases). V was pared by 2 bases and J by 4 bases, with 11 bases between. The CDR3 spans 14 residues. Germline V lookup: CDR1 MNHEY, CDR2 SMNVEV (reference sequence). The CDR3 reads CASSLQGSAYGYTF. In nucleotides, the CDR3 is TGTGCCAGCAGTTTACAGGGTTCGGCCTATGGCTACACCTTC.

CDR3 coding DNA: TGCGCCAGCAGGAGGGGACTAGCGGGGGTGAACAATGAGCAGTTCTTC. It specifies CASRRGLAGVNNEQFF. The chain couples TRBV10-2 to TRBJ2-1, with 14 positions matching TRBD2. Losses at the gene ends were 6 bases for V and 5 bases for J; bases not matched to a gene: 6. The germline V gene encodes CDR1 WSHSY and CDR2 SAAADI. The CDR3 has 16 amino acids.

The rearrangement joins TRBV28 to TRBJ1-6; TRBD1 might be the D (6 bases). V was trimmed by 5 bases and J by 11 bases, leaving 22 bases between them. Germline-derived CDR1 and CDR2 are MDHEN and SYDVKM. The CDR3 spans 16 residues. In nucleotides, the CDR3 is TGTGCCAGCAGTCTAGCCGCGGGGGGCAATCTACCACCCCTCCACTTT. Its protein product is CASSLAAGGNLPPLHF.

J is TRBJ1-4 and V is TRBV2; the D gene is possibly TRBD1 (6 bases). The germline V and J ends were trimmed by 5 bases and 3 bases, with 13 bases remaining between them. The germline gives CDR1 SNHLY, CDR2 FYNNEI. The CDR3 length is 15 residues. CDR3 loop: CASSPQGRPNEKLFF. The CDR3 region has the DNA TGTGCCAGCAGTCCTCAGGGGAGACCTAATGAAAAACTGTTTTTT.

The sample holds one count of this clone. This chain joins TRBV5-8 and TRBJ1-5; TRBD1 might be the D (6 bases). CDR3 length equals 16 residues. Germline CDR1 is SGHTS and CDR2 is YDEGEE. V dropped 0 bases and J dropped 5 bases, with 15 bases sitting between them. CDR3 region: CASSLEGGQWHQPQHF. In nucleotides, the CDR3 is TGTGCCAGCAGCTTGGAAGGCGGACAGTGGCATCAGCCCCAGCATTTT.

The V and J genes are TRBV28 and TRBJ1-4; D is possibly TRBD1 (6 bases). The germline gives CDR1 MDHEN, CDR2 SYDVKM. The CDR3 loop spans 15 amino acids. V was shortened by 2 bases and J by 5 bases, with 12 bases between the two germline ends. As DNA, the CDR3 is TGTGCCAGCAGTTTACTGAGGGGGAACAATGAAAAACTGTTTTTT. Amino acid sequence: CASSLLRGNNEKLFF.

The chain joins TRBV24-1 to TRBJ2-3; 7 positions agree with TRBD2. CDR3 size: 17 residues. CDR1 and CDR2 from the germline V gene are KGHDR and SFDVKD. V lost 3 bases to trimming and J lost 4 bases; unmatched junction nucleotides: 12. CDR3 coding DNA: TGTGCCACCAGTGATGGCTCTCGAGTGGGGAGGGCAGATACGCAGTATTTT. This sequence encodes CATSDGSRVGRADTQYF.

Remarks on this clone: The same CDR3 also results from other DNA sequences found in this sample. V usage is TRBV5-1 and J usage is TRBJ1-5; tentative D call: TRBD1 (6 bases). Germline V gene lookup returns CDR1 SGHRS and CDR2 YFSETQ. With 0 bases removed from V and 0 bases from J, the gap between germline ends came to 7 bases. CDR3 length equals 15 residues. CDR3 loop: CASSLGDNSNQPQHF. The CDR3 DNA is TGCGCCAGCAGCTTGGGGGACAATAGCAATCAGCCCCAGCATTTT.

This clone was detected only once. This rearrangement joins TRBV11-2 to TRBJ1-3, with D possibly being TRBD1 (5 bases). Trimming left V 1 base short and J 0 bases short, with 7 bases between. From germline, CDR1 is SGHAT and CDR2 FQNNGV. This CDR3 contains 15 residues. The CDR3 region is CASSLAGGSGNTIYF. The CDR3 region has the DNA TGTGCCAGCAGCTTAGCGGGGGGCTCTGGAAACACCATATATTTT.